A single sample gave rise to the 30 T cell receptor beta chains below, sequenced in a study of T cells in Graves' hyperthyroidism and ophthalmopathy. It was RNA transcripts that yielded the amplified TCR beta CDR3 regions. During a first-round RT-PCR of the TCR CDR3, the HTBI primer set was used. Each CDR3 protein gets one entry after TCRdb re-called the multiplex PCR reads with MiXCR. The sample yields some 570,000 distinct CDR3 sequences, 15% to 20% seen once. Sequencing used blood. The receptors originated from a woman under 30 with Graves' ophthalmopathy.

This clonotype has a handful of counts. The rearrangement joins TRBV7-9 to TRBJ2-2, with unresolved D. The germline V and J ends were trimmed by 7 bases and 9 bases, with 18 bases remaining between them. The CDR3 consists of 14 residues. The germline gives CDR1 SEHNR, CDR2 FQNEAQ (reference sequence). The CDR3 DNA reads as TGTGCCAGCACGAGGAACATAGAGGCCCGGGAGCTGTTTTTT. It yields the protein CASTRNIEARELFF.

This clonotype has more than one count but fewer than ten. The chain is built from TRBV9 and TRBJ2-5; TRBD1 matches 7 bases. The germline gives CDR1 SGDLS, CDR2 YYNGEE. The CDR3 loop spans 14 amino acids. Losses at the gene ends were 4 bases for V and 5 bases for J; bases not matched to a gene: 8. Here the CDR3 reads CASSPNTGVETQYF. The CDR3 DNA reads as TGTGCCAGCAGCCCCAATACAGGGGTCGAGACCCAGTACTTC.

This clonotype was detected many times. The chain has TRBV13 and TRBJ1-1; 7 nucleotides match TRBD1. The J segment lost 10 bases and the V segment lost 3 bases, leaving 17 bases of the junction unmatched. This CDR3 contains 16 residues. Germline assignment: CDR1 PRHDT and CDR2 FYEKMQ (reference sequence). In nucleotides, the CDR3 is TGTGCCAGCAGCTTGCCGTCGGGACAGATGGCGATTGGAGCTTTCTTT. Encoded protein: CASSLPSGQMAIGAFF.

This clonotype was observed many times. V usage is TRBV25-1 and J usage is TRBJ2-5, with 7 positions matching TRBD1. Germline CDR1 MGHDK, CDR2 SYGVNS. With 5 bases clipped from V and 3 bases from J, the junction kept 12 bases outside the gene matches. This CDR3 is 16 amino acids long. The CDR3 DNA reads as TGTGCCAGCAGTCGTGACCCCGGACAGGACAAAGAGACCCAGTACTTC. Translation: CASSRDPGQDKETQYF.

This clonotype was observed at least ten times. The chain couples TRBV7-9 to TRBJ2-1; 7 bases match TRBD2. Per the germline V gene, CDR1 is SEHNR and CDR2 is FQNEAQ (reference sequence). J gave up 6 bases and V 6 bases, and 2 bases lay outside the gene matches. The CDR3 runs 12 residues. The DNA for the CDR3 is TGTGCCAGCAGGGGGGAGGGCAATGAGCAGTTCTTC. Amino acids: CASRGEGNEQFF.

There are many counts of this clonotype. V usage is TRBV20-1 and J usage is TRBJ2-3, with TRBD1 matching 8 bases. CDR3 length: 19 amino acids. V was clipped by 0 bases and J by 4 bases; unmatched bases: 18. Germline V gene data show CDR1 as DFQATT and CDR2 as SNEGSKA (reference sequence). CDR3 amino acids: CSARDPHPQTGEIADTQYF. The CDR3 DNA follows: TGCAGTGCTAGAGATCCCCACCCCCAGACAGGGGAGATCGCAGATACGCAGTATTTT.

This clonotype was seen at least ten times. The V and J genes are TRBV28 and TRBJ2-7; 7 bases are a match to TRBD2. Per germline, CDR1 MDHEN and CDR2 SYDVKM. V was clipped by 5 bases and J by 2 bases; unmatched bases: 3. The CDR3 runs 13 residues. This chain's CDR3 is CASSTAGPYEQYF. CDR3 nucleotide sequence: TGTGCCAGCAGTACAGCGGGACCCTACGAGCAGTACTTC.

Details on this clonotype: A much larger clone sits a single nucleotide away, making a read error possible. This chain connects TRBV28 to TRBJ2-2; TRBD1 aligns across 8 bases. CDR3 length equals 15 residues. Germline CDR1 is MDHEN and CDR2 is SYDVKM. The J segment lost 3 bases and the V segment lost 5 bases, leaving 5 bases of the junction unmatched. The CDR3 DNA follows: TGTGCCAGCAGTGTTGCCAGGGGGCACACCGGGGAGCTGTTTTTT. Its protein is CASSVARGHTGELFF.

The chain combines TRBV9 with TRBJ2-1; D is uncertain. Trimming cost V 0 bases and J 5 bases, with 12 bases left between them. This CDR3 contains 15 residues. The germline CDR1 and CDR2 sequences are SGDLS and YYNGEE. The CDR3 nucleotides are TGTGCCAGCAGCGTAGCCTGGTTCAAGGACAATGAGCAGTTCTTC. Protein sequence: CASSVAWFKDNEQFF.

This clonotype was counted ten times or more. The J gene is TRBJ1-1, the V gene TRBV28, with TRBD1 as a possible D gene (6 bases). CDR1 and CDR2 (germline): MDHEN, SYDVKM. CDR3 length: 14 amino acids. The V and J ends lost 11 bases and 0 bases respectively, with 16 bases between them. In DNA form, the CDR3 reads TGTGCCTCTCAACCGGGACAAATGAACACTGAAGCTTTCTTT. Protein: CASQPGQMNTEAFF.

This clonotype was recorded at least ten times. The rearrangement uses TRBV2 and TRBJ1-1; maybe TRBD1 (5 bases). The CDR3 length is 12 residues. Germline CDR1 SNHLY, CDR2 FYNNEI. V lost 11 bases to trimming and J lost 4 bases, with 14 bases between them. The CDR3 DNA reads TGTGCCCTGCCAGGGTCAGGCACTGAAGCTTTCTTT. This translates into CALPGSGTEAFF.

The table lists this clonotype with many counts. The rearrangement uses TRBV5-1 and TRBJ1-1; possibly TRBD1 for D (6 bases). Germline-derived CDR1 and CDR2 are SGHRS and YFSETQ. V was cut by 4 bases and J by 8 bases, with 12 bases left in between. The CDR3 has 12 residues. The CDR3 loop reads CASSNRDYEAFF. In DNA form, the CDR3 reads TGCGCCAGCAGCAACAGGGACTACGAAGCTTTCTTT.

About this clonotype itself: A much bigger clone sits one base away, suggesting this may be a read error. The rearrangement uses TRBV2 and TRBJ1-6; D gene unclear. The CDR3 runs to 11 residues. CDR1 SNHLY and CDR2 FYNNEI come from the germline V gene. V shed 6 bases and J shed 11 bases, with 8 bases lying between them. The CDR3 sequence is CASRESPPLHF. CDR3 sequence (DNA): TGTGCCAGCAGGGAAAGTCCACCCCTCCACTTT. Combining the CDR3 with reference TRBV2 and TRBJ1-6 gives the whole variable domain EPEVTQTPSHQVTQMGQEVILRCVPISNHLYFYWYRQILGQKVEFLVSFYNNEISEKSEIFDDQFSVERPDGSNFTLKIRSTKLEDSAMYFCASRESPPLHFGNGTRLTVT.

This chain links TRBV14 with TRBJ2-5; 7 nucleotides agree with TRBD1. Germline values: CDR1 SGHDN, CDR2 FVKESK. V gave up 3 bases and J gave up 5 bases; unmatched junction bases: 9. The CDR3 spans 15 residues. The CDR3 region has the DNA TGTGCCAGCAGCCAGCCCGAGGGGGCGAGGGAGACCCAGTACTTC. Amino acid sequence: CASSQPEGARETQYF.

Comments on this clonotype: The junction shows a germline mismatch at one end, possibly a read error. V gene TRBV7-9 combines with J gene TRBJ1-3; 8 nucleotides line up with TRBD1. This CDR3 is 15 amino acids long. Germline CDR1 SEHNR, CDR2 FQNEAQ (reference sequence). CDR3 coding DNA: TGTGCCAGCAGCCATGACAGGGGTTCTGGAAACATCATATATTTT. It translates to CASSHDRGSGNIIYF.

This clonotype was seen many times. The V call is TRBV30, the J call TRBJ1-2, with D tentatively TRBD1 (5 bases). The CDR3 has 12 amino acids. Germline CDR1 reads GTSNPN; CDR2 reads SVGIG (reference sequence). With 3 bases removed from V and 10 bases from J, the gap between germline ends came to 15 bases. The CDR3 coding sequence is TGTGCCTGGAGGGGCCCAGGGTGGGTCTACACCTTC. Translating it yields CAWRGPGWVYTF. The entire variable domain, with the rest obtained from reference TRBV30 and TRBJ1-2, is as follows: SQTIHQWPATLVQPVGSPLSLECTVEGTSNPNLYWYRQAAGRGLQLLFYSVGIGQISSEVPQNLSASRPQDRQFILSSKKLLLSDSGFYLCAWRGPGWVYTFGSGTRLTVV.

The J gene is TRBJ2-1, the V gene TRBV7-9; TRBD2 agrees at 10 bases. Germline V gene lookup returns CDR1 SEHNR and CDR2 FQNEAQ (reference sequence). V was clipped by 5 bases and J by 8 bases; unmatched bases: 12. CDR3 length: 16 amino acids. CDR3 sequence (DNA): TGTGCCAGCAGCCGAGCCCCAGCGGGAGGGGGCCATGAGCAGTTCTTC. This encodes CASSRAPAGGGHEQFF. The variable domain in full, completed from reference TRBV7-9 and TRBJ2-1, reads DTGVSQNPRHKITKRGQNVTFRCDPISEHNRLYWYRQTLGQGPEFLTYFQNEAQLEKSRLLSDRFSAERPKGSFSTLEIQRTEQGDSAMYLCASSRAPAGGGHEQFFGPGTRLTVL.

This clonotype showed up many times. This chain joins TRBV7-2 and TRBJ2-2; 8 bases line up with TRBD2. The CDR3 sequence is 17 residues long. The V gene end was trimmed by 5 bases and the J gene end by 6 bases; junction bases not matched to a gene: 14. Germline V gene data show CDR1 as SGHTA and CDR2 as FQGNSA. As DNA, the CDR3 is TGTGCCAGCAGCCAAGTTTTCGGAGCGGGAGTTCCCGGGGAGCTGTTTTTT. Translated, it gives CASSQVFGAGVPGELFF.

The table lists this clonotype with a few counts. One end of the junction varies from germline; a read error may be responsible. The chain employs TRBV3-1 and TRBJ1-1, with unresolved D. CDR3 length: 14 residues. Germline assignment: CDR1 LGHDT and CDR2 YNNKEL (reference sequence). CDR3 in DNA: TGTGCCAGCAGCCAAAGGATGCGGAACACTGAAGCTCTCTTT. It is translated as CASSQRMRNTEALF.

A few counts support this clonotype. The chain carries TRBV11-3 and TRBJ2-5, with a weak D call TRBD2 (6 bases). Germline CDR1 is SGHNT and CDR2 is YENEEA. Trimming cost V 1 base and J 5 bases, with 8 bases left between them. CDR3 length equals 13 residues. CDR3: CASSLGDSETQYF. DNA for the CDR3: TGTGCCAGCAGCTTAGGGGACTCGGAGACCCAGTACTTC.

This clonotype was observed many times. The chain recombines TRBV11-2 with TRBJ1-4; D call uncertain. Germline lookup yields CDR1 SGHAT and CDR2 FQNNGV. The CDR3 is made up of 15 amino acids. Trimming removed 0 bases from V and 12 bases from J, with 17 bases in between. CDR3 loop: CASSLDPSGGFELFF. The DNA of the CDR3 is TGTGCCAGCAGCTTAGATCCCTCAGGTGGATTTGAACTGTTTTTT.

This clonotype occurred a few times. The rearrangement joins TRBV19 to TRBJ1-2; D unclear. Trimming cost V 8 bases and J 4 bases, with 14 bases left between them. The V gene's germline CDR1 is LNHDA and CDR2 SQIVND (reference sequence). This CDR3 is 13 amino acids long. CDR3 nucleotides: TGTGCCAGTGGTCCCTCGGGGTCCTATGGCTACACCTTC. It codes for CASGPSGSYGYTF.

This clonotype was seen many times. The chain carries TRBV7-2 and TRBJ1-2; maybe TRBD1 (6 bases). The CDR3 loop spans 14 amino acids. Trimming removed 2 bases at V and 6 bases at J, with 13 bases between. CDR1 is SGHTA, CDR2 FQGNSA, per germline. The CDR3 region has the DNA TGTGCCAGCAGCTTATTCATGGGGGGCGATGGCTACACCTTC. Protein product: CASSLFMGGDGYTF.

This clonotype was detected a few times. V and J are TRBV27 and TRBJ2-3; possibly TRBD2 for D (7 bases). The germline CDR1 and CDR2 sequences are MNHEY and SMNVEV (reference sequence). The CDR3 is 16 amino acids. Trimming pared 5 bases from V and 1 base from J, leaving 16 bases between. The chain's CDR3 is CASSARGALGTDTQYF. For the CDR3, the DNA is TGTGCCAGCAGTGCCCGGGGGGCGCTGGGCACAGATACGCAGTATTTT.

This clonotype was seen ten or more times. The V and J genes are TRBV7-8 and TRBJ2-2, with no clear D. CDR3 length: 16 amino acids. Germline loops: CDR1 SGHVS, CDR2 FQNEAQ. Between the trimmed V and J ends, which lost 3 bases and 0 bases, there was a span of 11 bases. CDR3 DNA sequence: TGTGCCAGCAGCTTCGACTCTGAGTCGAACACCGGGGAGCTGTTTTTT. Residues: CASSFDSESNTGELFF.

The chain joins TRBV11-2 to TRBJ2-1; a possible D gene is TRBD2 (6 bases). From germline, CDR1 is SGHAT and CDR2 FQNNGV. Trimming left V 6 bases short and J 8 bases short, with 11 bases between. This CDR3 has 12 amino acids. The CDR3 nucleotides read TGTGCCAGCAGTGCACTAGCCGATGAGCAGTTCTTC. This sequence encodes CASSALADEQFF.

The chain uses TRBV6-1 and TRBJ1-4; D unclear. The CDR3 loop spans 14 amino acids. V lost 7 bases and J 4 bases, leaving 13 bases between the germline ends. CDR1 and CDR2 from the germline V gene are MNHNS and SASEGT. The CDR3 reads CASNVGQINEKLFF. The DNA of the CDR3 is TGTGCCAGCAATGTTGGGCAGATTAATGAAAAACTGTTTTTT.

Note on this clonotype: A much larger clone differs by one base, so this may be a read error. This chain uses TRBV28 with TRBJ2-3; the match to TRBD1 covers 10 bases. Germline V gene sequence: CDR1 MDHEN, CDR2 SYDVKM. The CDR3 is 18 residues long. V trimming: 4 bases; J trimming: 3 bases; junction bases outside the gene matches: 13. CDR3 residues: CASSSTPPTGGRTDTQYF. The DNA for the CDR3 is TGTGCCAGCAGTTCAACCCCTCCGACAGGGGGCCGGACAGATACGCAGTATTTT. Based on the CDR3 plus reference TRBV28 and TRBJ2-3, the full variable domain is DVKVTQSSRYLVKRTGEKVFLECVQDMDHENMFWYRQDPGLGLRLIYFSYDVKMKEKGDIPEGYSVSREKKERFSLILESASTNQTSMYLCASSSTPPTGGRTDTQYFGPGTRLTVL.

This chain connects TRBV28 to TRBJ2-1; D might be TRBD1 (5 bases). CDR3 length: 12 residues. V lost 4 bases, J lost 15 bases, and 16 bases lay in between. Germline V gene lookup returns CDR1 MDHEN and CDR2 SYDVKM. CDR3 nucleotides: TGTGCCAGCAGTTCGTTCGCTGACAGTCCGTTCTTC. This codes for CASSSFADSPFF.

The chain has TRBV7-9 and TRBJ1-6; D remains ambiguous. The germline CDR1 and CDR2 sequences are SEHNR and FQNEAQ (reference sequence). The CDR3 spans 15 residues. The germline V and J ends were trimmed by 4 bases and 0 bases, with 7 bases remaining between them. The CDR3 loop reads CASSYSGSYNSPLHF. CDR3 in DNA: TGTGCCAGCAGCTATAGCGGCTCCTATAATTCACCCCTCCACTTT. Drawing the rest from reference TRBV7-9 and TRBJ1-6, the complete variable domain is DTGVSQNPRHKITKRGQNVTFRCDPISEHNRLYWYRQTLGQGPEFLTYFQNEAQLEKSRLLSDRFSAERPKGSFSTLEIQRTEQGDSAMYLCASSYSGSYNSPLHFGNGTRLTVT.